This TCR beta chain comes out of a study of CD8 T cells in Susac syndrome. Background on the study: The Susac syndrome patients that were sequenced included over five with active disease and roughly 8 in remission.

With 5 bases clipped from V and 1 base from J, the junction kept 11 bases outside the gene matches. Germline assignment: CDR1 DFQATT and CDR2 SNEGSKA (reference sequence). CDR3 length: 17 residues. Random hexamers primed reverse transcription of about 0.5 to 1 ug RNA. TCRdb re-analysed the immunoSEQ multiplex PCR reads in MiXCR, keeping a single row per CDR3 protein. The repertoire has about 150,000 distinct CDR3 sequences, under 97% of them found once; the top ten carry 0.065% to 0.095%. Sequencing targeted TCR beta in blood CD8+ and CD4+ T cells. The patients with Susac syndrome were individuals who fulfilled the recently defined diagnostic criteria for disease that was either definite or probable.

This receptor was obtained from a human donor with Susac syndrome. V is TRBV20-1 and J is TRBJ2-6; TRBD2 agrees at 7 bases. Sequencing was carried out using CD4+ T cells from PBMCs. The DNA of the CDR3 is TGCAGTGCTCCACATGGGAGGGAGGCTTCTGGGGCCAACGTCCTGACTTTC. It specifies CSAPHGREASGANVLTF.